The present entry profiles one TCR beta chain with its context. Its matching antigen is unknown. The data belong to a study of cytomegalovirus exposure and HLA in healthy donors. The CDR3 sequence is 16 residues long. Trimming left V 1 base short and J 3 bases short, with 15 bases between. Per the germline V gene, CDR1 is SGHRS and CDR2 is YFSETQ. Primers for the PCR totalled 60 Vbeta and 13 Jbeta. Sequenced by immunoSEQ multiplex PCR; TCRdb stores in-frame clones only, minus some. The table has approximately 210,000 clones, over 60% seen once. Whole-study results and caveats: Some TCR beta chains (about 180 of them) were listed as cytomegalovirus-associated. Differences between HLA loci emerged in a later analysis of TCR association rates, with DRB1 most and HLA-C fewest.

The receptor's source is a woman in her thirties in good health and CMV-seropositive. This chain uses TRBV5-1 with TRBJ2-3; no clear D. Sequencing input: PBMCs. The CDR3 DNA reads TGCGCCAGCAGCTTGTTATGGGCCTCACCGACAGATACGCAGTATTTT. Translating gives CASSLLWASPTDTQYF.